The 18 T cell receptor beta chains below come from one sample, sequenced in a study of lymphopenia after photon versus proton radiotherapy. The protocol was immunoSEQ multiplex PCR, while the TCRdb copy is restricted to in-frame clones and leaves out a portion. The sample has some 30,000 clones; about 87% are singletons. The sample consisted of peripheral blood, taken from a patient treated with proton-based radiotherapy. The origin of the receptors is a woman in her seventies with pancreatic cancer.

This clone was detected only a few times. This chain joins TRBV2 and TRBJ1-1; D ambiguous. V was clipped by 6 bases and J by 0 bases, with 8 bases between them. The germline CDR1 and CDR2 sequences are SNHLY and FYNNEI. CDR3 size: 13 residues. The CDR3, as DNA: TGTGCCAGCAGCCTAACGGTGAACACTGAAGCTTTCTTT. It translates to CASSLTVNTEAFF.

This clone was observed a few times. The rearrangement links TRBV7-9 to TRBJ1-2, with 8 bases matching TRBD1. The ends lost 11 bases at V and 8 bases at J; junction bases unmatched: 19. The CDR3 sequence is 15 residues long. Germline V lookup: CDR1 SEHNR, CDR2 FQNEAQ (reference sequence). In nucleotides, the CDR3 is TGTGCCGCTCAACAACCGGACAGGGCATTTGGCGGCTACACCTTC. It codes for CAAQQPDRAFGGYTF.

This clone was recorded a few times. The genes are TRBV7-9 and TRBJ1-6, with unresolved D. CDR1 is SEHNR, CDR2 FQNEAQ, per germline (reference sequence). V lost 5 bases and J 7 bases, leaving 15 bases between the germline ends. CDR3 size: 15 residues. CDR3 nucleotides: TGTGCCAGCAGCGACACGTCGGTGGGCAATTCACCCCTCCACTTT. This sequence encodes CASSDTSVGNSPLHF.

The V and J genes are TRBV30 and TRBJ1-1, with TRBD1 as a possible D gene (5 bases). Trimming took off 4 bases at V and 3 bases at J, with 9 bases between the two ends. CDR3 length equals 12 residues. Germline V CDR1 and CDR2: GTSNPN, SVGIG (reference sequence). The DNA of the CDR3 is TGTGCCTGGAAAGACAGCTACACTGAAGCTTTCTTT. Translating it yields CAWKDSYTEAFF.

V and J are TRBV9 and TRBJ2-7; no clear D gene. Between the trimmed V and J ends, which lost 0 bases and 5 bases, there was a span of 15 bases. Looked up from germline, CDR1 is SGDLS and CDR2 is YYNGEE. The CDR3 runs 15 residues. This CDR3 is CASSVAPQPKDEQYF. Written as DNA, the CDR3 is TGTGCCAGCAGCGTAGCCCCCCAGCCGAAGGACGAGCAGTACTTC.

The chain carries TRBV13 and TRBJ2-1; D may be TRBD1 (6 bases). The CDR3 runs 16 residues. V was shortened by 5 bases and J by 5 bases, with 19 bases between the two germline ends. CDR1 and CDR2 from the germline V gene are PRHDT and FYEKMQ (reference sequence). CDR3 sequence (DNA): TGTGCCAGCAGCCCCCTCCTGTTTGGGGGCCACAATGAGCAGTTCTTC. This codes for CASSPLLFGGHNEQFF.

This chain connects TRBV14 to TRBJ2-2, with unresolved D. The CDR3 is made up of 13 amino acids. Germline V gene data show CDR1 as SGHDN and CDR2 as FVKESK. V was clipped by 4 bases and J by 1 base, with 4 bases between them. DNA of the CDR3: TGTGCCAGCAGCCGACAGAACACCGGGGAGCTGTTTTTT. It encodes CASSRQNTGELFF.

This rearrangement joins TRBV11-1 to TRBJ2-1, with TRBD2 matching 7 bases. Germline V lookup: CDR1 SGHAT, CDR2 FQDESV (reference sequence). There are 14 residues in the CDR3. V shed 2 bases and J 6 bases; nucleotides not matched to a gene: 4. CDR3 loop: CASSLFAGVNEQFF. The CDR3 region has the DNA TGTGCCAGCAGCTTATTCGCGGGGGTCAATGAGCAGTTCTTC.

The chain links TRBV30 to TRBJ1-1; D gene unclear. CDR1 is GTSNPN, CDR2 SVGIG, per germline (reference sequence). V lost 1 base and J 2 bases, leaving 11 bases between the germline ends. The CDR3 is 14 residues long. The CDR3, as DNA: TGTGCCTGGAGTGCCTATGGAGAAAACACTGAAGCTTTCTTT. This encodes CAWSAYGENTEAFF.

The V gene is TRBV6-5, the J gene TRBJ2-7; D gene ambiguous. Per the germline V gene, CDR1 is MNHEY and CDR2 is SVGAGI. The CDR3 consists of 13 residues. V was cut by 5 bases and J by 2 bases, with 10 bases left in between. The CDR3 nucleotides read TGTGCCAGCAGTCCTCCCGGAACCTACGAGCAGTACTTC. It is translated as CASSPPGTYEQYF.

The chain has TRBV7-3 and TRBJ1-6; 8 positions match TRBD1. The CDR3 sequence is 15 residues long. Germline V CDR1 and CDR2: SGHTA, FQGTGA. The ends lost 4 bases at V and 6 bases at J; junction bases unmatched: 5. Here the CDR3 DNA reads TGTGCCAGCAGCTCTGGACAGGGTGGTAATTCACCCCTCCACTTT. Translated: CASSSGQGGNSPLHF.

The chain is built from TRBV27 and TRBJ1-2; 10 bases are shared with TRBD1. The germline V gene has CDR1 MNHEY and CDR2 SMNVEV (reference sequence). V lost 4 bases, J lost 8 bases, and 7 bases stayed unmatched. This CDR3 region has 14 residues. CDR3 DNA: TGTGCCAGCAGTTCCCGGACAGGGGGAGGCGGCTACACCTTC. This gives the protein CASSSRTGGGGYTF.

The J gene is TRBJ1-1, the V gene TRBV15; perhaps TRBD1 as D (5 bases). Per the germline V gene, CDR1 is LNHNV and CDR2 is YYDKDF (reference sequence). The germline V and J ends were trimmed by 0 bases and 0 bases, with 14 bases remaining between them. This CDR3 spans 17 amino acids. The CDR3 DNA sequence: TGTGCCACCAGCAGAGATTTCGGCCAGGGTGTGAACACTGAAGCTTTCTTT. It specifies CATSRDFGQGVNTEAFF. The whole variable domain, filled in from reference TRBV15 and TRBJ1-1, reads DAMVIQNPRYQVTQFGKPVTLSCSQTLNHNVMYWYQQKSSQAPKLLFHYYDKDFNNEADTPDNFQSRRPNTSFCFLDIRSPGLGDTAMYLCATSRDFGQGVNTEAFFGQGTRLTVV.

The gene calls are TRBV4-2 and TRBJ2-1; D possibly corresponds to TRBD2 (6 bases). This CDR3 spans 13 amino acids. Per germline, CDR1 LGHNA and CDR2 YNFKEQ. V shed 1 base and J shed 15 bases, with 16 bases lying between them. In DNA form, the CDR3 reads TGTGCCAGCAGCCAAGGAGGAGGCTTCGGGGGGTTCTTC. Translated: CASSQGGGFGGFF.

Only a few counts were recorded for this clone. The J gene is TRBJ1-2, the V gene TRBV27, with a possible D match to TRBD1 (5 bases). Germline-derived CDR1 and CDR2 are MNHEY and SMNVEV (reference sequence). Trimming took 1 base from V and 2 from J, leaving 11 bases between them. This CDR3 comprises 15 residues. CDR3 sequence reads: CASSLYGGTNYGYTF. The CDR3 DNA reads TGTGCCAGCAGTTTATATGGGGGAACCAACTATGGCTACACCTTC.

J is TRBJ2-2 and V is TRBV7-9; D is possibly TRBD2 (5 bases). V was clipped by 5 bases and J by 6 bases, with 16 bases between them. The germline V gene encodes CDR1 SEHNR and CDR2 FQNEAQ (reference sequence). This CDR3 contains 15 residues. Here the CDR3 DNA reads TGTGCCAGCAGCCACAATGCCGGGATCGCCGGGGAGCTGTTTTTT. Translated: CASSHNAGIAGELFF.

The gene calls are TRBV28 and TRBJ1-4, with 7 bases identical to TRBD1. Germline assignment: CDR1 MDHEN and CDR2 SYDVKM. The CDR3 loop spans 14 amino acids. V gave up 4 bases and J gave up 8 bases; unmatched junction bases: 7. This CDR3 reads CASSSTGNGEKLFF. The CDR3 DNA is TGTGCCAGCAGTTCGACAGGGAATGGAGAAAAACTGTTTTTT. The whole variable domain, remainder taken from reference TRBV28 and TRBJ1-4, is DVKVTQSSRYLVKRTGEKVFLECVQDMDHENMFWYRQDPGLGLRLIYFSYDVKMKEKGDIPEGYSVSREKKERFSLILESASTNQTSMYLCASSSTGNGEKLFFGSGTQLSVL.

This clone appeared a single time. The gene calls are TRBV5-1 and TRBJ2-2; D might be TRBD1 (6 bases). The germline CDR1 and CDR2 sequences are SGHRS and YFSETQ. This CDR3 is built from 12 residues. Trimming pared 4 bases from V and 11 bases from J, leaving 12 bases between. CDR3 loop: CASSEQGRELFF. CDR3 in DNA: TGCGCCAGCAGCGAACAGGGACGTGAGCTGTTTTTT.